The 26 T cell receptor beta chains in this list originate from one sample, sequenced in a study of T-cell memory formation after mild COVID-19. One entry per CDR3 protein results from TCRdb running MiXCR on the 5' RACE reads. The sample shows around 50,000 distinct CDR3 sequences, approximately 12% of them seen only once. The sample taken for sequencing was PBMCs or a T cell subset sorted from them (not recorded which). The receptors shown here come from a man in his late teens or twenties who had mild COVID-19 (a few samples of this study predate the infection). Cell type and time point are not known.

The chain is built from TRBV2 and TRBJ2-7; no clear D. The V end was cut by 4 bases, the J end by 2 bases, with 3 bases between. This CDR3 contains 11 residues. Germline CDR1 reads SNHLY; CDR2 reads FYNNEI. CDR3 region: CASSAPYEQYV. The CDR3 bases are TGTGCCAGCAGTGCACCCTACGAGCAGTACGTC.

This clonotype was counted a few times. V usage is TRBV7-2 and J usage is TRBJ1-5; the D is unclear. V lost 3 bases, J lost 7 bases, and 10 bases lay in between. Germline V CDR1 and CDR2: SGHTA, FQGNSA. The CDR3 is 13 amino acids. CDR3 residues: CASSFGFLQPQHF. CDR3 coding DNA: TGTGCCAGCAGCTTCGGGTTTTTGCAGCCCCAGCATTTT.

This clonotype is labeled as large. The J gene is TRBJ2-1, the V gene TRBV9, with TRBD2 identical over 8 bases. Germline V gives CDR1 SGDLS, CDR2 YYNGEE. J gave up 4 bases and V 4 bases, and 13 bases lay outside the gene matches. CDR3 length equals 17 residues. CDR3 nucleotide sequence: TGTGCCAGCAGCCCCGGAGGAGTCGGCGGGGGGTACAATGAGCAGTTCTTC. This sequence encodes CASSPGGVGGGYNEQFF. The variable domain in full, completed from reference TRBV9 and TRBJ2-1, reads DSGVTQTPKHLITATGQRVTLRCSPRSGDLSVYWYQQSLDQGLQFLIQYYNGEERAKGNILERFSAQQFPDLHSELNLSSLELGDSALYFCASSPGGVGGGYNEQFFGPGTRLTVL.

This clonotype was detected ten times or more. The chain has TRBV7-2 and TRBJ2-1, with TRBD1 matching over 12 bases. Trimming took 5 bases from V and 6 from J; bases not matched to a gene: 2. CDR1 and CDR2 from the germline V gene are SGHTA and FQGNSA. The length of the CDR3 is 14 residues. CDR3 residues: CASSRDRGPNEQFF. The DNA for the CDR3 is TGTGCCAGCAGCCGGGACAGGGGGCCCAATGAGCAGTTCTTC.

The chain uses TRBV3-1 and TRBJ2-7; D not certain. This CDR3 comprises 13 residues. V was pared by 4 bases and J by 3 bases, with 10 bases between. Per the germline V gene, CDR1 is LGHDT and CDR2 is YNNKEL (reference sequence). The CDR3 DNA sequence: TGTGCCAGCAGCCGACGGAACGACTACGAGCAGTACTTC. Translated: CASSRRNDYEQYF.

CDR3 sequence (DNA): TGTGCCAGCAGCTCCTCGGCTCGCCTCAGCGGGGAGCTGTTTTTT. Encoded protein: CASSSSARLSGELFF. This chain connects TRBV7-3 to TRBJ2-2; D is unclear. The V gene's germline CDR1 is SGHTA and CDR2 FQGTGA. This CDR3 comprises 15 residues. Trimming took 4 bases from V and 7 from J, leaving 16 bases between them.

This clonotype occurred a few times. The chain combines TRBV7-2 with TRBJ1-1; the D is unclear. Between the trimmed V and J ends, which lost 3 bases and 2 bases, there was a span of 13 bases. CDR3 length equals 15 residues. The V gene's germline CDR1 is SGHTA and CDR2 FQGNSA. Written as DNA, the CDR3 is TGTGCCAGCAGCTTGGGCCCGGGCTTCAACACTGAAGCTTTCTTT. Translation: CASSLGPGFNTEAFF.

V and J are TRBV6-2 or TRBV6-3 and TRBJ1-5; D is undetermined. The CDR3 loop spans 13 amino acids. Germline V gives CDR1 MNHEY, CDR2 SVGEGT. Trimming took 5 bases from V and 8 from J, leaving 13 bases between them. The CDR3 sequence is CASSKRNGEPQHF. CDR3 bases: TGTGCCAGCAGTAAACGGAATGGGGAGCCCCAGCATTTT.

In its sample, this clonotype was seen a few times. V usage is TRBV7-9 and J usage is TRBJ2-5; D remains unclear. Germline V gene sequence: CDR1 SEHNR, CDR2 FQNEAQ (reference sequence). Trimming shortened V by 2 bases and J by 4 bases, and 14 bases separated the two germline ends. CDR3 size: 15 residues. This chain's CDR3 is CASSLRGSIGETQYF. CDR3 nucleotides: TGTGCCAGCAGCTTACGCGGTAGCATCGGAGAGACCCAGTACTTC. Filled out from reference TRBV7-9 and TRBJ2-5, the complete variable domain reads DTGVSQNPRHKITKRGQNVTFRCDPISEHNRLYWYRQTLGQGPEFLTYFQNEAQLEKSRLLSDRFSAERPKGSFSTLEIQRTEQGDSAMYLCASSLRGSIGETQYFGPGTRLLVL.

The V gene is TRBV6-2 or TRBV6-3, the J gene TRBJ1-5, with D tentatively TRBD1 (5 bases). The CDR3 extends over 15 amino acids. Germline V lookup: CDR1 MNHEY, CDR2 SVGEGT. The germline V and J ends were trimmed by 7 bases and 2 bases, with 15 bases remaining between them. The CDR3 reads CASTPGGGGNQPQHF. CDR3 sequence (DNA): TGTGCCAGCACCCCAGGTGGGGGGGGCAATCAGCCCCAGCATTTT.

This clonotype was found a few times. The chain joins TRBV5-4 to TRBJ2-3; 11 bases map to TRBD2. Per the germline V gene, CDR1 is SGHNT and CDR2 is YYREEE (reference sequence). With 4 bases clipped from V and 0 bases from J, the junction kept 4 bases outside the gene matches. This CDR3 has 16 amino acids. The CDR3 reads CASSPSGGRSTDTQYF. CDR3 DNA: TGTGCCAGCAGCCCTAGCGGGGGGCGTAGCACAGATACGCAGTATTTT.

This clonotype was observed many times. The chain couples TRBV2 to TRBJ2-1; D remains ambiguous. CDR1 is SNHLY and CDR2 is FYNNEI in the germline V gene. This CDR3 has 15 residues. Between the trimmed V and J ends, which lost 6 bases and 0 bases, there was a span of 12 bases. The CDR3 DNA reads as TGTGCCAGCAGGGGTGGGTTCCTCTCCTACAATGAGCAGTTCTTC. This codes for CASRGGFLSYNEQFF.

This clonotype was found many times. For the CDR3, the DNA is TGTGCCAGCAGTTCCCCGACTAGCGGGGGCCACAATGAGCAGTTCTTC. Its translation: CASSSPTSGGHNEQFF. The genes are TRBV6-5 and TRBJ2-1, with 12 bases that match TRBD2. CDR1 is MNHEY and CDR2 is SVGAGI in the germline V gene. Trimming took 4 bases from V and 5 from J; bases not matched to a gene: 6. This CDR3 comprises 16 residues.

This rearrangement joins TRBV4-3 to TRBJ2-3; D is unclear. This CDR3 has 14 residues. Germline V CDR1 and CDR2: LGHNA, YSLEER. Trimming stripped 0 bases from V and 0 bases from J, with 4 bases between. DNA for the CDR3: TGCGCCAGCAGCCAAGACTATAGCACAGATACGCAGTATTTT. Protein product: CASSQDYSTDTQYF.

This clonotype has more than one count but fewer than ten. This chain links TRBV10-3 with TRBJ1-2; D remains unclear. The V end lost 0 bases, the J end lost 0 bases, and 11 bases lay between the germline ends. The germline gives CDR1 ENHRY, CDR2 SYGVKD. The length of the CDR3 is 16 residues. The CDR3 bases are TGTGCCATCAGTGAGTCGCCAGGTCGACCTAACTATGGCTACACCTTC. Translating it yields CAISESPGRPNYGYTF.

The CDR3 region has the DNA TGTGCCAGCAGCCCGACGGTCGAGCAGTACTTC. Amino acid sequence: CASSPTVEQYF. The gene calls are TRBV11-2 and TRBJ2-7, with unresolved D. Trimming took off 5 bases at V and 6 bases at J, with 8 bases between the two ends. The CDR3 has 11 amino acids. Germline V gene data show CDR1 as SGHAT and CDR2 as FQNNGV.

The count of this clonotype is one. The chain recombines TRBV7-2 with TRBJ2-2; D may be TRBD2 (5 bases). This CDR3 region has 17 residues. Germline CDR1 reads SGHTA; CDR2 reads FQGNSA. With 5 bases removed from V and 7 bases from J, the gap between germline ends came to 23 bases. CDR3 sequence: CASSPPLRRRTVGELFF. CDR3 in DNA: TGTGCCAGCAGCCCCCCCCTCAGGAGGCGCACGGTCGGGGAGCTGTTTTTT. Full variable domain (missing parts from reference TRBV7-2 and TRBJ2-2): GAGVSQSPSNKVTEKGKDVELRCDPISGHTALYWYRQSLGQGLEFLIYFQGNSAPDKSGLPSDRFSAERTGGSVSTLTIQRTQQEDSAVYLCASSPPLRRRTVGELFFGEGSRLTVL.

This clonotype is labeled as medium-sized. This rearrangement joins TRBV6-4 to TRBJ2-1; 10 positions match TRBD2. The CDR3 runs 15 residues. Germline CDR1 and CDR2: MRHNA and SNTAGT. The V segment lost 0 bases and the J segment 7 bases; nucleotides outside the gene matches: 3. The CDR3 region has the DNA TGTGCCAGCAGTGACTCGAGCGGGGGGGCAAATGAGCAGTTCTTC. Its translation: CASSDSSGGANEQFF.

The chain is built from TRBV27 and TRBJ2-7; D might be TRBD1 (6 bases). Trimming removed 2 bases at V and 7 bases at J, with 15 bases between. This CDR3 comprises 14 residues. Germline-derived CDR1 and CDR2 are MNHEY and SMNVEV (reference sequence). The CDR3 region has the DNA TGTGCCAGCAGTTTAATCAGGGGAGCTCATGAGCAGTACTTC. It specifies CASSLIRGAHEQYF.

As DNA, the CDR3 is TGTGCCAGCAGCCAAGATCTCCCCTGGCAGGACGATGAGCAGTTCTTC. Its protein product is CASSQDLPWQDDEQFF. This chain joins TRBV3-2 and TRBJ2-1; the table's D call, TRBD1, was not checked against the DNA. TRBV3-2 is annotated as a pseudogene. CDR3 length: 16 residues.

This clonotype was seen ten or more times. The rearrangement links TRBV5-1 to TRBJ2-7; a weak D match, TRBD2 (5 bases). Trimming took 4 bases from V and 3 from J, leaving 14 bases between them. This CDR3 is built from 14 residues. Per germline, CDR1 SGHRS and CDR2 YFSETQ. The chain's CDR3 is CASSPPGRDYEQYV. The CDR3 DNA reads TGCGCCAGCAGCCCCCCCGGACGGGACTACGAGCAGTACGTC.

This clonotype was found a few times. The gene calls are TRBV5-1 and TRBJ2-5, with no clear D. The CDR3 is 15 amino acids. Per germline, CDR1 SGHRS and CDR2 YFSETQ. Trimming took 0 bases from V and 0 from J, leaving 9 bases between them. The CDR3 DNA is TGCGCCAGCAGCTTGGGGGAAGGAAACCAAGAGACCCAGTACTTC. It is translated as CASSLGEGNQETQYF.

This clonotype was found many times. V gene TRBV27 combines with J gene TRBJ2-3, with 15 bases that match TRBD2. CDR1 and CDR2 (germline): MNHEY, SMNVEV (reference sequence). This CDR3 is built from 17 residues. V gave up 4 bases and J gave up 7 bases; unmatched junction bases: 9. CDR3 coding DNA: TGTGCCAGCAGTTCCCCTTGGACTAGCGGGGGGGGTTATACGCAGTATTTT. Protein: CASSSPWTSGGGYTQYF.

V usage is TRBV6-5 and J usage is TRBJ2-3; D perhaps matches TRBD2 (5 bases). Germline-derived CDR1 and CDR2 are MNHEY and SVGAGI. The CDR3 runs 14 residues. V was pared by 5 bases and J by 3 bases, with 12 bases between. The CDR3 protein is CASSPATGTDTQYF. In nucleotides, the CDR3 is TGTGCCAGCAGTCCTGCGACGGGAACAGATACGCAGTATTTT.

This clonotype turned up a few times. The rearrangement links TRBV29-1 to TRBJ2-5; the match to TRBD2 covers 11 bases. CDR3 length equals 12 residues. V lost 4 bases, J lost 7 bases, and 2 bases stayed unmatched. Per the germline V gene, CDR1 is SQVTM and CDR2 is ANQGSEA. CDR3 coding DNA: TGCAGCGTTGGGGGGACTAGCGGGACCCAGTACTTC. It codes for CSVGGTSGTQYF. The full variable domain, its missing parts supplied by reference TRBV29-1 and TRBJ2-5, is SAVISQKPSRDICQRGTSLTIQCQVDSQVTMMFWYRQQPGQSLTLIATANQGSEATYESGFVIDKFPISRPNLTFSTLTVSNMSPEDSSIYLCSVGGTSGTQYFGPGTRLLVL.

This clonotype occurred a few times. V and J are TRBV5-1 and TRBJ1-1; possibly TRBD1 for D (6 bases). Germline CDR1 SGHRS, CDR2 YFSETQ. The CDR3 is 14 amino acids. V was pared by 1 base and J by 1 base, with 8 bases between. CDR3 amino acids: CASSLWGANTEAFF. CDR3 sequence (DNA): TGCGCCAGCAGCTTGTGGGGGGCGAACACTGAAGCTTTCTTT.